The 10 T cell receptor beta chains presented below share a single source sample, sequenced in a study of T cell changes during pregnancy in multiple sclerosis. Assay: immunoSEQ multiplex PCR; the TCRdb copy retains only in-frame clones and omits some. The sample lists around 40,000 clones, 90% to 95% occurring once. The sequenced sample was CD4+ T cells from peripheral blood mononuclear cells, obtained before pregnancy. The receptors were sampled from a female donor with multiple sclerosis, enrolled in a pregnancy study.

The chain is built from TRBV7-2 and TRBJ1-2; D is unresolved. The V gene lost 1 base and the J gene lost 0 bases, with 3 bases spanning the gap. CDR3 size: 13 residues. Per the germline V gene, CDR1 is SGHTA and CDR2 is FQGNSA. The CDR3 nucleotides are TGTGCCAGCAGCTTAGGGCCTAACTATGGCTACACCTTC. Amino acid sequence: CASSLGPNYGYTF. Using reference TRBV7-2 and TRBJ1-2 for the parts outside the CDR3, the full variable domain is GAGVSQSPSNKVTEKGKDVELRCDPISGHTALYWYRQSLGQGLEFLIYFQGNSAPDKSGLPSDRFSAERTGGSVSTLTIQRTQQEDSAVYLCASSLGPNYGYTFGSGTRLTVV.

The chain is built from TRBV7-2 and TRBJ1-2, with a weak D call TRBD1 (6 bases). This CDR3 region has 15 residues. V was pared by 6 bases and J by 9 bases, with 23 bases between. The germline V gene encodes CDR1 SGHTA and CDR2 FQGNSA. In DNA form, the CDR3 reads TGTGCCAGCAGTCGGGTAGGACAGCCCAATCCAAGCTACACCTTC. Translation: CASSRVGQPNPSYTF. The whole variable domain, filled in from reference TRBV7-2 and TRBJ1-2, reads GAGVSQSPSNKVTEKGKDVELRCDPISGHTALYWYRQSLGQGLEFLIYFQGNSAPDKSGLPSDRFSAERTGGSVSTLTIQRTQQEDSAVYLCASSRVGQPNPSYTFGSGTRLTVV.

The V gene is TRBV7-3, the J gene TRBJ1-1, with 9 nucleotides matching TRBD1. The V and J ends lost 5 bases and 1 base, in that order; junction bases with no gene match: 2. Germline CDR1 SGHTA, CDR2 FQGTGA. This CDR3 has 14 residues. Here the CDR3 DNA reads TGTGCCAGCAGCGCACAGGGGGCGAACACTGAAGCTTTCTTT. This sequence encodes CASSAQGANTEAFF.

This rearrangement joins TRBV6-5 to TRBJ1-2; weak D call: TRBD1 (6 bases). CDR3 length: 15 residues. Trimming removed 6 bases at V and 0 bases at J, with 14 bases between. The germline gives CDR1 MNHEY, CDR2 SVGAGI. This CDR3 is CASSPSQGTNYGYTF. In DNA, the CDR3 is TGTGCCAGCAGCCCCAGCCAGGGGACTAACTATGGCTACACCTTC.

The chain has TRBV5-1 and TRBJ2-5; 11 bases agree with TRBD2. Germline values: CDR1 SGHRS, CDR2 YFSETQ. The CDR3 totals 15 residues. J lost 5 bases, V lost 3 bases, and 6 bases had no gene match. This chain's CDR3 is CASSWVSGGAETQYF. Written as DNA, the CDR3 is TGCGCCAGCAGCTGGGTTAGCGGGGGGGCGGAGACCCAGTACTTC.

This clone has a single count. The V and J genes are TRBV11-2 and TRBJ1-2, with a weak D call TRBD1 (6 bases). The V gene lost 3 bases and the J gene lost 2 bases, with 7 bases spanning the gap. This CDR3 comprises 13 residues. Germline lookup yields CDR1 SGHAT and CDR2 FQNNGV. The CDR3 reads CASSFQGNYGYTF. The CDR3 DNA follows: TGTGCCAGCAGCTTCCAGGGGAACTATGGCTACACCTTC.

This sequence joins TRBV20-1 and TRBJ2-5, with unresolved D. The CDR3 loop spans 11 amino acids. Looked up from germline, CDR1 is DFQATT and CDR2 is SNEGSKA (reference sequence). Trimming removed 6 bases at V and 5 bases at J, with 10 bases between. CDR3 sequence: CSAESRETQYF. Written as DNA, the CDR3 is TGCAGTGCCGAGTCCCGGGAGACCCAGTACTTC.

The V and J genes are TRBV25-1 and TRBJ1-3; the D is unclear. The germline V gene has CDR1 MGHDK and CDR2 SYGVNS. Between the trimmed V and J ends, which lost 2 bases and 0 bases, there was a span of 5 bases. The CDR3 sequence is 14 residues long. The CDR3 region is CASSEPLSGNTIYF. The DNA for the CDR3 is TGTGCCAGCAGTGAACCCCTCTCTGGAAACACCATATATTTT. The full variable domain, its missing parts supplied by reference TRBV25-1 and TRBJ1-3, is EADIYQTPRYLVIGTGKKITLECSQTMGHDKMYWYQQDPGMELHLIHYSYGVNSTEKGDLSSESTVSRIRTEHFPLTLESARPSHTSQYLCASSEPLSGNTIYFGEGSWLTVV.

This chain links TRBV6-1 with TRBJ1-1, with 7 bases that match TRBD1. Germline V gives CDR1 MNHNS, CDR2 SASEGT. The CDR3 runs to 11 residues. V was pared by 8 bases and J by 6 bases, with 3 bases of the junction left unmatched. CDR3 sequence reads: CASQGVPEAFF. CDR3 DNA sequence: TGTGCCAGCCAGGGGGTCCCTGAAGCTTTCTTT.

The rearrangement links TRBV7-2 to TRBJ2-1; the match to TRBD1 covers 7 bases. From germline, CDR1 is SGHTA and CDR2 FQGNSA. CDR3 size: 13 residues. With 4 bases clipped from V and 8 bases from J, the junction kept 5 bases outside the gene matches. The DNA for the CDR3 is TGTGCCAGCAGCTGGGCCCAGGGGGATGAGCAGTTCTTC. Translated: CASSWAQGDEQFF.